This T cell receptor (beta chain) was documented in a study of shared clonotypes between healthy human individuals. Positive CCR7 selection of CD45RO-negative cells yielded the naive CD8 cells, and terminally differentiated effector memory CD45RA+ cells were excluded. The germline CDR1 and CDR2 sequences are SGHVS and FQNEAQ. The germline V and J ends were trimmed by 5 bases and 2 bases, with 19 bases remaining between them. The CDR3 sequence is 16 residues long. The method was immunoSEQ multiplex PCR; TCRdb's version includes in-frame clones alone and lacks a portion of them. Altogether around 2,000,000 clones are present, around 96% being singletons, with the ten largest covering 0.9% to 1.4%.

This TCR derives from a man aged 18 to 29 in good health. The chain links TRBV7-8 to TRBJ2-7; D may be TRBD1 or TRBD2 (5 bases each). Sequences were obtained from naive CD8+ T cells sorted from blood. The CDR3 DNA is TGTGCCAGCAGCCCCCTCCCCGGGACGGCTGCCTACGAGCAGTACTTC. Its translation: CASSPLPGTAAYEQYF.